This TCR beta chain was sequenced during a study of a mutant IDH1 vaccine in newly diagnosed glioma. For the study at large: With temozolomide cycles, or 4-6 weeks after radiotherapy alone, vaccination was started.

In regard to this clone: No antigen is known for it.

TCRdb's table, derived via immunoSEQ multiplex PCR, lists solely in-frame clones and lacks some. The sample carries 110,000 or so clones, roughly 90% recorded once. Regarding the study as a whole: Vaccination induced immune responses in over 85% of patients.

Specified time point: week 11, during vaccination. A single vaccine dose contained 300 ug of mutant IDH1 20-mer peptide, and topical imiquimod was used with it. This CDR3 spans 16 amino acids. The V gene lost 0 bases and the J gene lost 0 bases, with 10 bases spanning the gap. Germline V gene data show CDR1 as SGHRS and CDR2 as YFSETQ. The TCR sequence derives from a woman aged 45 to 65 with glioma. The J gene is TRBJ1-5, the V gene TRBV5-1; D unclear. This specimen was PBMCs, taken from a glioma patient whose treatment included an IDH1 peptide vaccine. CDR3 sequence (DNA): TGCGCCAGCAGCTTGGGGGCAGGTTATAGCAATCAGCCCCAGCATTTT. Encoded protein: CASSLGAGYSNQPQHF. Combining the CDR3 with reference TRBV5-1 and TRBJ1-5 gives the whole variable domain KAGVTQTPRYLIKTRGQQVTLSCSPISGHRSVSWYQQTPGQGLQFLFEYFSETQRNKGNFPGRFSGRQFSNSRSEMNVSTLELGDSALYLCASSLGAGYSNQPQHFGDGTRLSIL.